A selection of T cell receptor beta chains follows, all from one sample in a study of shared clonotypes between healthy human individuals. The data were produced by immunoSEQ multiplex PCR, yet TCRdb's version contains in-frame clones alone and is incomplete. The repertoire holds fewer than 650,000 clones, with 76% as singletons. The sequenced material came from PBMCs. These receptors came from a woman aged 40 to 49 in good health. Some clones in this sample may be carry-over from other donors' samples. The CDR3 runs from the conserved cysteine through the conserved F or W.

v_call: TRBV27
j_call: TRBJ1-1
cdr3_aa: CASSPLEKNTEAFF

v_call: TRBV9
j_call: TRBJ2-7
cdr3_aa: CASSLRTGPEQYF

v_call: TRBV18
j_call: TRBJ1-1
cdr3_aa: CASSPTGTGLNTEAFF

v_call: TRBV11-3
j_call: TRBJ1-1
cdr3_aa: CASSLGQGTEAFF

v_call: TRBV29-1
j_call: TRBJ1-1
cdr3_aa: CSVGRTAMSTEAFF

v_call: TRBV6-1
j_call: TRBJ2-3
cdr3_aa: CASSEALGQKTDTQYF

v_call: TRBV27
j_call: TRBJ1-2
cdr3_aa: CASSLQGGYGYTF

v_call: TRBV18
j_call: TRBJ1-1
cdr3_aa: CASSPTGGGSNTEAFF

v_call: TRBV29-1
j_call: TRBJ1-1
cdr3_aa: CSVEGVVNTEAFF

v_call: TRBV4-1
j_call: TRBJ2-1
cdr3_aa: CASSQDTTGRSYNEQFF

v_call: TRBV7-2
j_call: TRBJ1-1
cdr3_aa: CASSLEGVGTEAFF